This T cell receptor (beta chain) was documented in a study of cytomegalovirus exposure and HLA in healthy donors. The study's findings and limits: Prediction of most subjects' HLA-A and HLA-B alleles by TCR beta sequences was reportedly accurate. TRBV6-2, TRBV6-3 and some other V segments were unresolvable in 87-base-pair reads.

The primer mix had 60 Vbeta and 13 Jbeta primers. Sequencing used immunoSEQ multiplex PCR; TCRdb keeps in-frame clones, though not all of them. Of about 110,000 clones in the sample, 75% to 90% are singletons; the top ten hold 1.5% to 2%. The CDR3 is made up of 15 amino acids. Per the germline V gene, CDR1 is LNHNV and CDR2 is YYDKDF (reference sequence). With V trimmed by 3 bases and J by 5 bases, 6 bases remained unmatched. This clone appeared a few times. Its specificity is unknown. The sample comprised PBMCs. This clonotype was sampled from a man in his forties in good health and CMV-seronegative. This rearrangement joins TRBV15 to TRBJ1-1; 10 positions match TRBD1. The CDR3 sequence is CATSRTGGLGTEAFF. CDR3 sequence (DNA): TGTGCCACCAGCAGGACAGGGGGCCTAGGTACTGAAGCTTTCTTT.